Listed here are 14 T cell receptor beta chains from one sample, sequenced in a study of STAT5B mutations in CD4+ large granular lymphocyte leukemia (dated 2022 in TCRdb). Preparation of the library involved the immunoSEQ multiplex PCR assay. What TCRdb holds here is the immuneACCESS table cut down to in-frame rearrangements. Part of the clones is not present; checked against another copy, under half of the missing clones reflect an unresolved V gene, and the others are unexplained. The sample has some 30,000 clones on record, about four fifths of them singletons. The leading ten clones occupy 3.5% to 5% of the sample. The sequenced sample was CD4+ T cells from blood buffy coats. The receptors originated from a human donor in good health.

This clone occurred a few times. The chain is built from TRBV6-5 and TRBJ1-3, with D perhaps TRBD1 (5 bases). The CDR3 spans 12 residues. The V and J ends lost 2 bases and 7 bases respectively, with 6 bases between them. Germline lookup yields CDR1 MNHEY and CDR2 SVGAGI. For the CDR3, the DNA is TGTGCCAGCAGTTACGACAGCAACACCATATATTTT. Translated: CASSYDSNTIYF.

A few counts support this clone. V is TRBV10-1 and J is TRBJ1-1; the match to TRBD1 covers 9 bases. The CDR3 runs to 14 residues. V shed 6 bases, J shed 1 base, and the junction held 3 bases outside the gene matches. Germline V gene data show CDR1 as WNHNN and CDR2 as SYGVQD (reference sequence). The CDR3 DNA reads TGCGCCAGCAGCCCGGGACAGGGGAACACTGAAGCTTTCTTT. It is translated as CASSPGQGNTEAFF.

V and J are TRBV28 and TRBJ2-6; 9 positions match TRBD1. Germline assignment: CDR1 MDHEN and CDR2 SYDVKM. This CDR3 contains 15 residues. V shed 6 bases and J 10 bases; nucleotides not matched to a gene: 10. In DNA, the CDR3 is TGTGCCAGCAGAGTGGGACAGGGAGCGAGAAACGTCCTGACTTTC. Its translation: CASRVGQGARNVLTF.

V is TRBV7-9 and J is TRBJ2-5, with D maybe TRBD1 (5 bases). CDR1 is SEHNR and CDR2 is FQNEAQ in the germline V gene (reference sequence). This CDR3 has 15 amino acids. Trimming pared 5 bases from V and 3 bases from J, leaving 16 bases between. CDR3 sequence: CASSPTPQGKETQYF. CDR3 DNA: TGTGCCAGCAGCCCCACTCCTCAGGGAAAAGAGACCCAGTACTTC.

This chain links TRBV4-2 with TRBJ2-1; D is uncertain. Germline CDR1 reads LGHNA; CDR2 reads YNFKEQ. V was clipped by 0 bases and J by 6 bases, with 12 bases between them. CDR3 size: 15 residues. For the CDR3, the DNA is TGTGCCAGCAGCCAAGATCGGGTATCGTCCAATGAGCAGTTCTTC. This encodes CASSQDRVSSNEQFF.

This clone was seen more than once but under ten times. The genes are TRBV6-1 and TRBJ1-3; no clear D. The ends were cut back, 7 bases at V and 0 bases at J, with 10 bases in the middle. The CDR3 totals 14 residues. From germline, CDR1 is MNHNS and CDR2 SASEGT. The CDR3 loop reads CASISGFSGNTIYF. In nucleotides, the CDR3 is TGTGCCAGCATCTCCGGCTTCTCTGGAAACACCATATATTTT.

The chain combines TRBV7-8 with TRBJ1-3, with D uncertain. The CDR3 contains 16 residues. From germline, CDR1 is SGHVS and CDR2 FQNEAQ. Trimming removed 4 bases at V and 2 bases at J, with 15 bases between. The CDR3 spells CASSSERVPAGNTIYF. In DNA, the CDR3 is TGTGCCAGCAGCTCGGAACGAGTCCCGGCTGGAAACACCATATATTTT.

The chain combines TRBV6-6 with TRBJ2-1; D is ambiguous. The germline CDR1 and CDR2 sequences are MNHNY and SVGAGI (reference sequence). The CDR3 covers 8 residues. V lost 7 bases to trimming and J lost 9 bases, with 1 base between them. Here the CDR3 DNA reads TGTGCCAGCACTGAGCAGTTCTTC. Encoded protein: CASTEQFF.

The V call is TRBV7-8, the J call TRBJ2-4, with no clear D. Germline V gene lookup returns CDR1 SGHVS and CDR2 FQNEAQ. V dropped 5 bases and J dropped 9 bases, with 11 bases sitting between them. This CDR3 is built from 12 residues. The CDR3 region is CASSTGLGIQYF. As DNA, the CDR3 is TGTGCCAGCAGCACCGGCCTGGGCATTCAGTACTTC.

The V gene is TRBV29-1, the J gene TRBJ2-1, with 10 bases matching TRBD1. The CDR3 length is 14 residues. With V trimmed by 4 bases and J by 6 bases, 6 bases remained unmatched. Germline CDR1 reads SQVTM; CDR2 reads ANQGSEA. CDR3 loop: CSVGGTGVANEQFF. As DNA, the CDR3 is TGCAGCGTTGGGGGGACAGGGGTAGCCAATGAGCAGTTCTTC.

This sequence joins TRBV27 and TRBJ2-1; no reliable D call. This CDR3 contains 14 residues. Trimming pared 5 bases from V and 9 bases from J, leaving 17 bases between. Germline V lookup: CDR1 MNHEY, CDR2 SMNVEV (reference sequence). CDR3 nucleotide sequence: TGTGCCAGCAGTAGAACTAACCCCTTGCTTGAGCAGTTCTTC. This gives the protein CASSRTNPLLEQFF.

The V gene is TRBV5-1, the J gene TRBJ1-3; D ambiguous. The CDR3 is made up of 15 amino acids. Germline V gene sequence: CDR1 SGHRS, CDR2 YFSETQ. Trimming stripped 2 bases from V and 0 bases from J, with 9 bases between. The CDR3 protein is CASSFGRPSGNTIYF. In nucleotides, the CDR3 is TGCGCCAGCAGCTTCGGCAGGCCCTCTGGAAACACCATATATTTT. Using reference TRBV5-1 and TRBJ1-3 for the parts outside the CDR3, the full variable domain is KAGVTQTPRYLIKTRGQQVTLSCSPISGHRSVSWYQQTPGQGLQFLFEYFSETQRNKGNFPGRFSGRQFSNSRSEMNVSTLELGDSALYLCASSFGRPSGNTIYFGEGSWLTVV.

This chain links TRBV10-1 with TRBJ1-1; the D gene is possibly TRBD1 (5 bases). The V and J ends lost 0 bases and 2 bases respectively, with 13 bases between them. The CDR3 sequence is 16 residues long. Looked up from germline, CDR1 is WNHNN and CDR2 is SYGVQD (reference sequence). The CDR3 region has the DNA TGCGCCAGCAGTGAGTCAATCGGGGGGACTAACACTGAAGCTTTCTTT. The encoded protein is CASSESIGGTNTEAFF.

The chain is built from TRBV19 and TRBJ2-1; the match to TRBD2 covers 8 bases. Unmatched junction bases numbered 12, after V lost 3 bases and J lost 5 bases. Germline CDR1 LNHDA, CDR2 SQIVND (reference sequence). This CDR3 has 17 amino acids. CDR3 sequence reads: CASSILSAGGLDNEQFF. The CDR3 nucleotides are TGTGCCAGTAGTATCCTTTCTGCGGGGGGATTGGACAATGAGCAGTTCTTC.